This T cell receptor (beta chain) appears in the sequencing data of a study of cytomegalovirus exposure and HLA in healthy donors. Study-wide findings and caveats: Further analysis, carried out later, found HLA-associated TCR beta chains more clonally expanded than equally common other chains.

The germline V and J ends were trimmed by 4 bases and 6 bases, with 16 bases remaining between them. From germline, CDR1 is SGHKS and CDR2 YYEKEE (reference sequence). CDR3 length: 14 residues. About this clone itself: The target antigen is unknown.

Primers for the PCR totalled 60 Vbeta and 13 Jbeta. TCRdb's table, derived via immunoSEQ multiplex PCR, lists solely in-frame clones and lacks some. The data hold about 130,000 clones, with about 82% observed a single time. The rearrangement uses TRBV5-5 and TRBJ1-2; possible D gene TRBD1, 6 bases. The receptor's source is a female donor in good health and CMV-seropositive. Sequences were obtained from PBMCs. In DNA form, the CDR3 reads TGTGCCAGCAGCCCGGAAGACAGGCTTCATGGCTACACCTTC. As protein: CASSPEDRLHGYTF.